This T cell receptor beta chain was profiled in a study of T cell responses to AZD1222 COVID-19 vaccine. Study-wide results and caveats: Only after the peak T cell response were repertoires sampled. Females outnumbered males among donors, who were mostly white British; clonal diversity was possibly underestimated.

CDR1 and CDR2 (germline): LGHDT, YNNKEL (reference sequence). Trimming stripped 0 bases from V and 0 bases from J, with 15 bases between. The CDR3 has 18 residues. TCRdb's table, derived via immunoSEQ multiplex PCR, lists solely in-frame clones and lacks some. Found here are about 130,000 clones, under 90% of them singletons; the top ten hold 6.3%. Concerning this clone itself: Its antigen is still unknown.

Sample: peripheral blood, taken on day 0 of AZD1222 vaccination. The receptor was isolated from an adult in good health. The J gene is TRBJ1-3, the V gene TRBV3-1 (or the pseudogene TRBV3-2); TRBD1 might be the D (5 bases). The CDR3 loop is CASSQDPGNFISGNTIYF. The DNA of the CDR3 is TGTGCCAGCAGCCAAGATCCAGGGAACTTTATCTCTGGAAACACCATATATTTT.